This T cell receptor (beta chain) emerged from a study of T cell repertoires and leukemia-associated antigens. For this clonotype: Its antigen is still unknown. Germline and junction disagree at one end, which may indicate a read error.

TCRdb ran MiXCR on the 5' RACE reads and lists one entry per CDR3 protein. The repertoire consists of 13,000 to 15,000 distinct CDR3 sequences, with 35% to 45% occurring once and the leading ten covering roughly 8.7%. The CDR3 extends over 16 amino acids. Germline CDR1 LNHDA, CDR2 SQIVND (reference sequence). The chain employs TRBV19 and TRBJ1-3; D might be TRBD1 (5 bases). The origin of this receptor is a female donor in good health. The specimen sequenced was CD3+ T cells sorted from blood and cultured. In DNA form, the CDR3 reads TGTGCCAGTAGTCCCCGGACACGATACTCTGGAAGCACCATACATTTT. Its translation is CASSPRTRYSGSTIHF.